Listed below are T cell receptor beta chains from one sample, sequenced in a study of T-cell memory formation after mild COVID-19. TCRdb redid the calling of the 5' RACE reads with MiXCR, one entry per CDR3 protein. The table has about 280,000 distinct CDR3 sequences, under 8.5% seen once. Sample: PBMCs or a T cell subset sorted from them (not recorded which). The receptors were gathered from a man younger than 35 who had mild COVID-19 (a few samples of this study predate the infection). Cell type and time point are not known. CDR3s include the opening cysteine and the closing phenylalanine or tryptophan. Each record gives: D gene, V gene, clone size, J gene, CDR3 length, CDR3 protein, CDR3 DNA. The D gene is left open where the match is weak. The size entry is marked missing in some rows and otherwise reads once, few, many or a size class.

TRBD1	TRBV6-6	few	TRBJ2-2	17	CASRVTVRQGNTGELFF	TGTGCCAGCAGAGTTACGGTTCGACAGGGGAACACCGGGGAGCTGTTTTTT
TRBD1	TRBV4-3	few	TRBJ2-3	17	CASSQDPGQGRGDTQYF	TGCGCCAGCAGCCAAGATCCTGGACAGGGGCGCGGAGATACGCAGTATTTT
NA	TRBV7-9	NA	TRBJ1-6	12	CASRAGSTPLHF	TGTGCCAGCAGGGCAGGGAGCACGCCCCTCCACTTT
TRBD1	TRBV24-1	NA	TRBJ2-2	16	CATSDLGTGDTGELFF	TGTGCCACCAGTGATTTAGGGACAGGGGACACCGGGGAGCTGTTTTTT
NA	TRBV6-5	few	TRBJ1-2	13	CASTPGSYYGYTF	TGTGCCAGCACTCCGGGCAGTTACTATGGCTACACCTTC
NA	TRBV6-6	NA	TRBJ1-1	14	CASSLVGIRPEAFF	TGTGCCAGCAGCCTTGTGGGAATCCGCCCTGAAGCTTTCTTT
TRBD1	TRBV29-1	NA	TRBJ2-7	13	CSASGTGKYEQYF	TGCAGCGCATCCGGGACAGGGAAATACGAGCAGTACTTC
TRBD1	TRBV20-1	many	TRBJ1-3	15	CSALTTGGPGNTIYF	TGCAGTGCTCTGACGACAGGGGGCCCTGGAAACACCATATATTTT
NA	TRBV6-2/TRBV6-3	few	TRBJ2-2	14	CASSWGINPGELFF	TGTGCCAGCAGTTGGGGCATCAACCCCGGGGAGCTGTTTTTT
TRBD2	TRBV4-2	many	TRBJ2-5	16	CASSQDLTGGQETQYF	TGTGCCAGCAGCCAAGATCTGACGGGGGGGCAAGAGACCCAGTACTTC
NA	TRBV20-1	few	TRBJ2-1	12	CSARGNYNEQFF	TGCAGTGCTAGAGGTAACTACAATGAGCAGTTCTTC
NA	TRBV6-5	few	TRBJ2-2	15	CASSYGQGNTGELFF	TGTGCCAGCAGTTACGGGCAGGGGAACACCGGGGAGCTGTTTTTT
TRBD1	TRBV27	NA	TRBJ2-1	16	CASSWAGTVLVHEQFF	TGTGCCAGCAGTTGGGCTGGGACAGTACTGGTACATGAGCAGTTCTTC
NA	TRBV10-3	NA	TRBJ1-2	13	CAISESGYYGYTF	TGTGCCATCAGTGAGTCGGGGTACTATGGCTACACCTTC
NA	TRBV7-3	few	TRBJ2-3	16	CASSIGHVPHTDTQYF	TGTGCCAGCAGCATAGGACACGTACCCCACACAGATACGCAGTATTTT
TRBD2	TRBV20-1	few	TRBJ2-7	15	CSAIDISGGTYEQYF	TGCAGTGCCATAGATATTAGCGGGGGAACTTACGAGCAGTACTTC
NA	TRBV7-2	few	TRBJ2-7	16	CASSLGAGRYSYEQYF	TGTGCCAGCAGCTTAGGGGCGGGGCGATACTCCTACGAGCAGTACTTC
NA	TRBV11-2	NA	TRBJ1-2	14	CASSLGWAAYGYTF	TGTGCCAGCAGCTTAGGGTGGGCAGCCTATGGCTACACCTTC
NA	TRBV7-3	few	TRBJ1-1	14	CASSLTPTDQAAFF	TGTGCCAGCAGCTTAACTCCGACAGATCAGGCAGCTTTCTTT
NA	TRBV4-3	few	TRBJ1-1	12	CASSQQGSYAFF	TGCGCCAGCAGCCAACAGGGGTCTTACGCTTTCTTT